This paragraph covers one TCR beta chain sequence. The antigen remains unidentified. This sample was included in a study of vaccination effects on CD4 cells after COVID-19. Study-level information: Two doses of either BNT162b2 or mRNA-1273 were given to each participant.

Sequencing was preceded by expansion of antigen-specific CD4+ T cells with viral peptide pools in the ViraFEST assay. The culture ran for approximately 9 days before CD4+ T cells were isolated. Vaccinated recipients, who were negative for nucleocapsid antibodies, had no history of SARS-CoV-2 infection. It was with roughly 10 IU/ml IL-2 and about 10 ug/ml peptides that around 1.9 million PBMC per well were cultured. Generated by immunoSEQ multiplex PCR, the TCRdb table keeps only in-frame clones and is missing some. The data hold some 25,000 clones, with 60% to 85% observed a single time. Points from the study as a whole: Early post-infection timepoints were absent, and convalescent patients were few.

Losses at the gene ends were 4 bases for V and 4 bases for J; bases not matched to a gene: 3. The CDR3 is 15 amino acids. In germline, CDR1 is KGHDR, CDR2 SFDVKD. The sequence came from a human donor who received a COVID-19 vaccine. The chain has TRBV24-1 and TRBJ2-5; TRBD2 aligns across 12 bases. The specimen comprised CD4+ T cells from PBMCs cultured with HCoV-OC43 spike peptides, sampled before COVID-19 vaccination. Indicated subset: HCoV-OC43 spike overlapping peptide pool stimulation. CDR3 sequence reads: CATSETGLAGETQYF. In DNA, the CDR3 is TGTGCCACCAGTGAGACGGGACTAGCGGGAGAGACCCAGTACTTC.